The source of this T cell receptor (beta chain) is a study of T-cell memory formation after mild COVID-19. Study-level background: Clusters of TCRs were largely donor specific.

The CDR3 has 15 amino acids. Employing constant-segment primers, 5'RACE generated TCR alpha and TCR beta cDNA libraries bearing sample barcodes and UMIs. Using its own MiXCR run on the 5' RACE reads, TCRdb lists one record per CDR3 protein. The top ten clones hold roughly 3.5% of a sample with just over 200,000 distinct CDR3 sequences, 9.5% of them seen once. The sequenced sample consisted of PBMCs or a T cell subset sorted from them (not recorded which). This sequence was found in a young man who had mild COVID-19 (a few samples of this study predate the infection). Cell type and time point are not known. J is TRBJ2-7 and V is TRBV21-1; whether TRBD2, the table's D call, matches the DNA was not checked. TRBV21-1 counts as a pseudogene. The CDR3 DNA is TGTGCCAGCAGCAAGTGGGAGGGGACGACCTACGAGCAGTACTTC. Its protein is CASSKWEGTTYEQYF.